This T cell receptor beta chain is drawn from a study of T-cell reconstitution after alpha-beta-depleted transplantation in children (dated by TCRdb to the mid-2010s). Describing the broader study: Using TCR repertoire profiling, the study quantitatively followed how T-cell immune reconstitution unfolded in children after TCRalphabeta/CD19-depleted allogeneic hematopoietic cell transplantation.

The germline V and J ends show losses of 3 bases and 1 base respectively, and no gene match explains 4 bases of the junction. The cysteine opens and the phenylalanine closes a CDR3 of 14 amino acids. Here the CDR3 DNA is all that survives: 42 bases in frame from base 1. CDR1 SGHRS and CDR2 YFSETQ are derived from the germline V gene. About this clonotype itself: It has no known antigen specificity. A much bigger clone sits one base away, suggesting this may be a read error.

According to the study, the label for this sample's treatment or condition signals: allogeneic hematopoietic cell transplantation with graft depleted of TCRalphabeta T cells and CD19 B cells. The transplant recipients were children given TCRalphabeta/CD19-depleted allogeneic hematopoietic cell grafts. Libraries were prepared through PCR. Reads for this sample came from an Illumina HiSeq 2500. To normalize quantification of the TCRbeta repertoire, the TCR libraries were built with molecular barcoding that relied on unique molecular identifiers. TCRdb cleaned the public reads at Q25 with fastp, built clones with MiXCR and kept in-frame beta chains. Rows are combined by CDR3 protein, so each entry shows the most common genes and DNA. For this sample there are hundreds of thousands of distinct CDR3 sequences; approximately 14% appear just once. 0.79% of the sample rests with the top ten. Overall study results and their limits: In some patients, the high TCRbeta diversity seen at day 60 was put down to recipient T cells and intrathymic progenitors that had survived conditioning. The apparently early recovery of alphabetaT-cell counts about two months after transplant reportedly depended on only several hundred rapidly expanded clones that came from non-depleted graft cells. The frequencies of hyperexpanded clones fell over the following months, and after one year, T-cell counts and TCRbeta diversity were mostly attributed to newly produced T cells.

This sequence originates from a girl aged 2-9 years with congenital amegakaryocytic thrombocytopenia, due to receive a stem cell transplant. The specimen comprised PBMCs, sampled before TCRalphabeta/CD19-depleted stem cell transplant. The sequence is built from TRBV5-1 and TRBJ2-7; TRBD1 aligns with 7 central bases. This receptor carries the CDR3 CASSWGQPSYEQYF. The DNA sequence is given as TGCGCCAGCAGCTGGGGACAGCCTTCCTACGAGCAGTACTTC.